This TCR beta chain derives from a study of blood T cell repertoires in COVID-19 (dated by TCRdb to about 2020). Regarding the complete study: Samples covering the acute and convalescent phases of COVID-19 were provided by collaborators in the United States, Italy and Spain. The prospective study material was composed of cDNA or gDNA derived from T cells, B-cell-depleted T cells, or PBMCs. The dataset comprised deeply sampled blood TCRbeta repertoires from subjects exposed to, actively infected with, or recovered from COVID-19. A freely available public database, intended as a resource for researchers studying the immune response to SARS-CoV-2, is where the repertoires were released. The samples were drawn from the first 160 participants of the ongoing ImmuneRACE study and from over 950 subjects provided by 6 global collaborators. The sample metadata nearly always contained a de-identified subject ID, COVID-19 status, age in years and sex. Where HLA class I and class II types were available, the types were taken from metadata supplied by the sample provider, not from assay-based typing.

TCRbeta CDR3 regions were amplified from genomic DNA by means of the immunoSEQ Assay, a bias-controlled multiplex PCR. The source study handled its data this way. Nucleated cell counts per sample were estimated from amplification of reference gene primers within the assay. To quantify the absolute abundance of each unique TCRbeta CDR3 rearrangement, sequence reads were collapsed and filtered. For each sample, productive Simpson clonality was calculated as the square root of Simpson's diversity index across productive rearrangements. Drawn from immuneACCESS, this table holds only the in-frame rearrangements with V and J called that TCRdb kept. Clones are partly lost; checked studies trace under half to an unresolved V gene and leave the rest unexplained. V and J calls and clone size come straight from that table; D and trimming were deduced from the DNA. This sample holds roughly 80,000 clones; 65% to 85% were observed only once. The leading ten clones occupy 3.5% of the sample.

Beyond this particular receptor, the publication reports: How much clinical and demographic metadata was included differed by source and by participant, and the metadata was provided uncurated.

For CDR1 and CDR2, the germline V gene (reference sequence) lists SGHKS and YYEKEE. From cysteine to phenylalanine, the CDR3 is 17 amino acids long. Only the CDR3 portion is preserved as DNA: 51 bases, with reading frame beginning at the first base. The V and J ends are trimmed by 2 bases and 2 bases, leaving 17 bases between them. Each collaborating institution followed its own protocols to collect whole blood in K2EDTA tubes. For TCRbeta analysis, collaborator samples were shipped as frozen whole blood, as isolated PBMCs, or as DNA extracted from either sample type. As for this clone: Its recognized antigen is unknown. No much larger clone is present one base from it, and per-base qualities are unavailable.

The sequence derives from a man aged 50 to 59 with acute or convalescent COVID-19. Sequencing was carried out using peripheral blood. The sequence links TRBV5-5 to TRBJ2-1; the D gene is perhaps TRBD1, on 6 matching bases. The bases are TGTGCCAGCAGCTTCAGGGAAGTAGGGGACACCTACAATGAGCAGTTCTTC. This encodes CASSFREVGDTYNEQFF.